These T cell receptor beta chains were read from a single sample in a study of monozygotic twins with inflammatory bowel disease. TCRdb reprocessed the 5' RACE reads and reports one entry per CDR3 protein, with no DNA. This table lists approximately 330,000 distinct CDR3 sequences. The sequencing sample was made of blood. These receptors all stem from a human donor with ulcerative colitis or Crohn's disease, or a healthy co-twin of an affected twin (not recorded which). The CDR3 runs from the conserved cysteine through the conserved F or W.

CDR3 length: 16; J gene: TRBJ1-1; V gene: TRBV5-1; CDR3 protein: CASSAHQTTGNTEAFF
CDR3 length: 14; J gene: TRBJ1-6; V gene: TRBV7-2; CDR3 protein: CASSFQGPPSPLHF
CDR3 length: 14; J gene: TRBJ2-1; V gene: TRBV7-2; CDR3 protein: CASSVSSGEYEQFF
CDR3 length: 14; J gene: TRBJ2-3; V gene: TRBV20-1; CDR3 protein: CSAGGNAVVDTQYF
CDR3 length: 14; J gene: TRBJ2-1; V gene: TRBV20-1; CDR3 protein: CSARLQGAYDEQFF
CDR3 length: 14; J gene: TRBJ1-2; V gene: TRBV5-1; CDR3 protein: CASSPGTATPRYTF
CDR3 length: 15; J gene: TRBJ1-2; V gene: TRBV4-3; CDR3 protein: CASSQDVRVNYGYTF
CDR3 length: 15; J gene: TRBJ2-3; V gene: TRBV5-1; CDR3 protein: CASKLGGGAADTQYF
CDR3 length: 14; J gene: TRBJ2-3; V gene: TRBV25-1; CDR3 protein: CASSELGRTDTQYF
CDR3 length: 15; J gene: TRBJ2-7; V gene: TRBV6-2/TRBV6-3; CDR3 protein: CASSRTSGGADEQYF
CDR3 length: 15; J gene: TRBJ2-7; V gene: TRBV20-1; CDR3 protein: CSARDGGQGANEQYF
CDR3 length: 13; J gene: TRBJ2-2; V gene: TRBV3-1; CDR3 protein: CASSQGTGGELFF
CDR3 length: 13; J gene: TRBJ1-1; V gene: TRBV12-3/TRBV12-4; CDR3 protein: CASSMGGGTEAFF
CDR3 length: 16; J gene: TRBJ2-3; V gene: TRBV5-6; CDR3 protein: CASSNGQGRATDTQYF
CDR3 length: 14; J gene: TRBJ2-3; V gene: TRBV6-4; CDR3 protein: CASSRGAETDTQYF
CDR3 length: 17; J gene: TRBJ2-3; V gene: TRBV27; CDR3 protein: CASSTSLAGGRWDTQYF
CDR3 length: 12; J gene: TRBJ2-7; V gene: TRBV20-1; CDR3 protein: CSATRDSYEQYF
CDR3 length: 12; J gene: TRBJ2-3; V gene: TRBV20-1; CDR3 protein: CSARTNTDTQYF
CDR3 length: 13; J gene: TRBJ1-5; V gene: TRBV4-1; CDR3 protein: CASSRESNQPQHF
CDR3 length: 15; J gene: TRBJ1-2; V gene: TRBV20-1; CDR3 protein: CSATGQPERPYGYTF
CDR3 length: 15; J gene: TRBJ2-2; V gene: TRBV6-5; CDR3 protein: CASTSRDHYTGELFF
CDR3 length: 15; J gene: TRBJ1-2; V gene: TRBV25-1; CDR3 protein: CASSKVGSSNYGYTF
CDR3 length: 12; J gene: TRBJ1-1; V gene: TRBV20-1; CDR3 protein: CSAPGGNTEAFF
CDR3 length: 13; J gene: TRBJ2-5; V gene: TRBV29-1; CDR3 protein: CSAGRASPPTQYF
CDR3 length: 15; J gene: TRBJ1-1; V gene: TRBV5-1; CDR3 protein: CASSLALGQGNEAFF
CDR3 length: 15; J gene: TRBJ1-1; V gene: TRBV5-1; CDR3 protein: CASSLGGRANTEAFF
CDR3 length: 14; J gene: TRBJ2-7; V gene: TRBV5-1; CDR3 protein: CASSPGLSTDEQYF
CDR3 length: 14; J gene: TRBJ1-1; V gene: TRBV12-3/TRBV12-4; CDR3 protein: CASRPGGGGTEAFF
CDR3 length: 15; J gene: TRBJ2-3; V gene: TRBV29-1; CDR3 protein: CSGTMRGGGTDTQYF
CDR3 length: 15; J gene: TRBJ2-7; V gene: TRBV7-6; CDR3 protein: CASSLGAGPLDEQYF
CDR3 length: 15; J gene: TRBJ2-1; V gene: TRBV14; CDR3 protein: CASSQGGVSYNEQFF